The 14 T cell receptor beta chains given below trace back to one sample, sequenced in a study of shared clonotypes between healthy human individuals. Some clones are missing from TCRdb's copy, which holds only in-frame ones; the method was immunoSEQ multiplex PCR. The profile shows some 200,000 clones, 85% to 95% of them singletons. The sequenced material came from naive CD4+ T cells sorted from blood. Sample subset: CD45RA+ positively selected. All receptors come from a woman in her twenties or thirties in good health.

The rearrangement uses TRBV28 and TRBJ2-3, with TRBD2 matching over 14 bases. The CDR3 contains 18 residues. V trimming: 3 bases; J trimming: 3 bases; junction bases outside the gene matches: 8. The germline CDR1 and CDR2 sequences are MDHEN and SYDVKM. CDR3 loop: CASSFSTSGRAGTDTQYF. The CDR3 coding sequence is TGTGCCAGCAGTTTTTCGACTAGCGGGAGGGCCGGTACAGATACGCAGTATTTT.

This chain links TRBV30 with TRBJ2-5; 12 bases match TRBD2. Per germline, CDR1 GTSNPN and CDR2 SVGIG (reference sequence). This CDR3 has 15 amino acids. With V trimmed by 2 bases and J by 7 bases, 8 bases remained unmatched. CDR3 loop: CAWSTSSGRARTQYF. The CDR3 DNA sequence: TGTGCCTGGAGTACTTCTAGCGGGAGGGCCCGGACCCAGTACTTC.

The rearrangement joins TRBV27 to TRBJ2-1, with 12 nucleotides matching TRBD2. The length of the CDR3 is 16 residues. Per the germline V gene, CDR1 is MNHEY and CDR2 is SMNVEV (reference sequence). The ends lost 3 bases at V and 7 bases at J; junction bases unmatched: 7. CDR3 DNA sequence: TGTGCCAGCAGTTTGATCACCGGGACTAGCGGGAATGAGCAGTTCTTC. Its translation: CASSLITGTSGNEQFF.

This chain uses TRBV6-6 with TRBJ1-1; D is ambiguous. The V gene lost 2 bases and the J gene lost 4 bases, with 8 bases spanning the gap. Germline CDR1 and CDR2: MNHNY and SVGAGI (reference sequence). This CDR3 region has 13 residues. CDR3 DNA sequence: TGTGCCAGCAGTTACGAACCCCTCACTGAAGCTTTCTTT. Amino acids: CASSYEPLTEAFF.

This chain links TRBV18 with TRBJ1-2; TRBD1 matches 9 bases. The CDR3 is 16 residues long. J lost 4 bases, V lost 6 bases, and 12 bases had no gene match. In germline, CDR1 is KGHSH, CDR2 LQKENI. This CDR3 reads CASSRQDRGEGYGYTF. The DNA of the CDR3 is TGTGCCAGCTCGAGACAGGACAGGGGAGAGGGCTATGGCTACACCTTC.

This rearrangement joins TRBV5-1 to TRBJ2-3, with a tentative D call TRBD2 (5 bases). Trimming left V 0 bases short and J 3 bases short, with 11 bases between. This CDR3 region has 15 residues. In germline, CDR1 is SGHRS, CDR2 YFSETQ. The CDR3 protein is CASSLDGVETDTQYF. The CDR3 region has the DNA TGCGCCAGCAGCTTGGACGGGGTGGAGACAGATACGCAGTATTTT.

This clone was picked up one time. The V gene is TRBV5-5, the J gene TRBJ2-7; 7 bases are shared with TRBD2. Germline assignment: CDR1 SGHKS and CDR2 YYEKEE (reference sequence). V was pared by 0 bases and J by 2 bases, with 14 bases of the junction left unmatched. The CDR3 has 18 amino acids. CDR3 in amino acids: CASSLDLHLAGAPYEQYF. CDR3 in DNA: TGTGCCAGCAGCTTGGATCTTCATCTGGCGGGAGCCCCCTACGAGCAGTACTTC.

J is TRBJ2-7 and V is TRBV5-1; 14 positions agree with TRBD2. CDR3 length: 15 amino acids. Germline assignment: CDR1 SGHRS and CDR2 YFSETQ. The ends lost 4 bases at V and 5 bases at J; junction bases unmatched: 5. CDR3 DNA: TGCGCCAGCAGCGACGGGACTAGCGGGAGCCACGAGCAGTACTTC. It codes for CASSDGTSGSHEQYF.

V usage is TRBV6-1 and J usage is TRBJ2-7; TRBD1 matches 9 bases. V lost 8 bases to trimming and J lost 5 bases; unmatched junction nucleotides: 13. The CDR3 runs 15 residues. Germline V CDR1 and CDR2: MNHNS, SASEGT. The CDR3 DNA follows: TGTGCCAGCTCACTGGCCGGGACAGGGAGCAACGAGCAGTACTTC. Its translation is CASSLAGTGSNEQYF.

The chain uses TRBV4-1 and TRBJ2-7; perhaps TRBD1 as D (6 bases). This CDR3 spans 16 amino acids. Trimming pared 4 bases from V and 4 bases from J, leaving 20 bases between. Germline V lookup: CDR1 MGHRA, CDR2 YSYEKL. CDR3 protein: CASSPTGTPFIYEQYF. Here the CDR3 DNA reads TGCGCCAGCAGCCCAACCGGGACACCCTTTATTTACGAGCAGTACTTC.

The chain links TRBV7-9 to TRBJ1-1; TRBD1 aligns across 7 bases. Germline V lookup: CDR1 SEHNR, CDR2 FQNEAQ (reference sequence). After removal of 6 bases from V and 5 bases from J, the junction contained 9 bases not matched to a gene. CDR3 length: 14 residues. CDR3 DNA: TGTGCCAGCAGTTCTAGAGCAGGGGGGACTGAAGCTTTCTTT. It yields the protein CASSSRAGGTEAFF.

The table lists this clone with a count of one. This rearrangement joins TRBV18 to TRBJ2-2; unclear D gene. Trimming removed 0 bases at V and 4 bases at J, with 9 bases between. Germline CDR1 reads KGHSH; CDR2 reads LQKENI. This CDR3 is 15 amino acids long. The CDR3 region is CASSPPERVTGELFF. CDR3 nucleotide sequence: TGTGCCAGCTCACCACCCGAAAGGGTCACCGGGGAGCTGTTTTTT.

This rearrangement joins TRBV30 to TRBJ1-2, with D possibly being TRBD1 (5 bases). This CDR3 spans 12 amino acids. Trimming cost V 2 bases and J 8 bases, with 12 bases left between them. Germline V gene lookup returns CDR1 GTSNPN and CDR2 SVGIG (reference sequence). This CDR3 reads CAWSIQGVGYTF. As DNA, the CDR3 is TGTGCCTGGAGTATCCAGGGTGTCGGCTACACCTTC. Combining the CDR3 with reference TRBV30 and TRBJ1-2 gives the whole variable domain SQTIHQWPATLVQPVGSPLSLECTVEGTSNPNLYWYRQAAGRGLQLLFYSVGIGQISSEVPQNLSASRPQDRQFILSSKKLLLSDSGFYLCAWSIQGVGYTFGSGTRLTVV.

This clone was observed a few times. As DNA, the CDR3 is TGCGCCAGCAGCTCCCAGGGATTAAGGAACGAGCAGTACTTC. This gives the protein CASSSQGLRNEQYF. The gene calls are TRBV5-1 and TRBJ2-7; maybe TRBD1 (5 bases). The CDR3 is 14 amino acids. Germline assignment: CDR1 SGHRS and CDR2 YFSETQ. V was cut by 3 bases and J by 5 bases, with 15 bases left in between.